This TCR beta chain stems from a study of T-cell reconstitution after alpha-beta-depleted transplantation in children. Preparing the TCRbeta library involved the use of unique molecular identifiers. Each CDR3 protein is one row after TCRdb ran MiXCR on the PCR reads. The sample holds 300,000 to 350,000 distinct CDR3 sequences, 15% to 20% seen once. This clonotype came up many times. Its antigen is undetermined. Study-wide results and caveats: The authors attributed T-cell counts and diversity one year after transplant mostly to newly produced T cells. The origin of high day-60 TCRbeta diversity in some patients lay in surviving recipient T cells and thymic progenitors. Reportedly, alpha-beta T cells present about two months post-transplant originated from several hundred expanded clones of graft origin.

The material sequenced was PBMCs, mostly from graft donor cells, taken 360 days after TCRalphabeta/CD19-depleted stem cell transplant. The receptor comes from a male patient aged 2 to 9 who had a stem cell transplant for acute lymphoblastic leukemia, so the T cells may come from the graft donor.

The CDR3 bases are TGCAGCGTTGTTGGTAGGAGCTCCTACAATGAGCAGTTCTTC. The encoded protein is CSVVGRSSYNEQFF. The chain uses TRBV29-1 and TRBJ2-1, with D unclear. Germline lookup yields CDR1 SQVTM and CDR2 ANQGSEA. Trimming removed 4 bases at V and 0 bases at J, with 10 bases between. CDR3 size: 14 residues.